These 16 T cell receptor beta chains originate from one sample sequenced in a study of blood T cell repertoires in COVID-19. Profiled with immunoSEQ multiplex PCR; TCRdb holds only in-frame clones, not every one. The table includes 200,000 to 250,000 clones, approximately 83% detected once. Sequencing used peripheral blood. Receptors were obtained from a woman aged 25-40 years who had recovered from COVID-19.

The chain employs TRBV28 and TRBJ2-2, with a weak D call TRBD2 (5 bases). The CDR3 extends over 13 amino acids. The germline CDR1 and CDR2 sequences are MDHEN and SYDVKM. Trimming took 7 bases from V and 8 from J, leaving 14 bases between them. The CDR3 DNA reads TGTGCCAGCATTGAGGGTGGTTGGGGGGAGCTGTTTTTT. Its translation: CASIEGGWGELFF.

The chain carries TRBV6-5 and TRBJ1-2; D not certain. The CDR3 is 13 amino acids. Trimming removed 4 bases from V and 7 bases from J, with 13 bases in between. CDR1 is MNHEY and CDR2 is SVGAGI in the germline V gene. In nucleotides, the CDR3 is TGTGCCAGCAGTTGGAGTACTACGGGTGGCTACACCTTC. Encoded protein: CASSWSTTGGYTF.

V gene TRBV19 combines with J gene TRBJ2-1; 15 nucleotides line up with TRBD2. V lost 0 bases and J lost 6; bases outside the gene matches: 9. The CDR3 runs 19 residues. Germline assignment: CDR1 LNHDA and CDR2 SQIVND (reference sequence). DNA for the CDR3: TGTGCCAGTAGTATAGATGGACTAGCGGGAGGGGGTGAGGTCAATGAGCAGTTCTTC. Translation gives CASSIDGLAGGGEVNEQFF.

This chain joins TRBV27 and TRBJ1-5, with 8 bases aligning to TRBD1. V shed 7 bases and J 2 bases; nucleotides not matched to a gene: 13. The CDR3 is 17 amino acids. Germline assignment: CDR1 MNHEY and CDR2 SMNVEV (reference sequence). The DNA of the CDR3 is TGTGCCAGCATGGCAGCCTCAGGGGGCGCTGGCAATCAGCCCCAGCATTTT. Translation gives CASMAASGGAGNQPQHF.

This chain joins TRBV6-6 and TRBJ2-2; 9 bases agree with TRBD2. The CDR3 is 18 residues long. With 5 bases clipped from V and 5 bases from J, the junction kept 15 bases outside the gene matches. The germline gives CDR1 MNHNY, CDR2 SVGAGI (reference sequence). The CDR3 DNA is TGTGCCAGCAGTCCACACGAGCCGGCGAGCGGGGGGACCGGGGAGCTGTTTTTT. This gives the protein CASSPHEPASGGTGELFF.

The chain uses TRBV27 and TRBJ2-1; D might be TRBD2 (6 bases). V lost 10 bases to trimming and J lost 6 bases, with 19 bases between them. Per germline, CDR1 MNHEY and CDR2 SMNVEV (reference sequence). The CDR3 is 14 residues long. CDR3 coding DNA: TGTGCCACTCGGCAGACGGGGGTGATCAATGAGCAGTTCTTC. Translating gives CATRQTGVINEQFF.

This chain uses TRBV2 with TRBJ1-4, with 7 positions matching TRBD1. Germline V lookup: CDR1 SNHLY, CDR2 FYNNEI. Trimming took 9 bases from V and 8 from J; bases not matched to a gene: 6. The CDR3 has 12 amino acids. The CDR3 region is CASDREGEKLFF. The CDR3 DNA sequence: TGTGCCAGTGACAGGGAAGGGGAAAAACTGTTTTTT.

This sequence joins TRBV6-1 and TRBJ1-1, with D tentatively TRBD1 (5 bases). CDR3 length: 14 amino acids. Germline V CDR1 and CDR2: MNHNS, SASEGT. Trimming shortened V by 2 bases and J by 4 bases, and 11 bases separated the two germline ends. CDR3 in amino acids: CASSEPGRITEAFF. The CDR3 DNA reads TGTGCCAGCAGTGAACCAGGGAGGATCACTGAAGCTTTCTTT.

In this sample, this clone turned up once. The rearrangement links TRBV2 to TRBJ1-4; 8 nucleotides align to TRBD1. This CDR3 comprises 14 residues. Germline loops: CDR1 SNHLY, CDR2 FYNNEI. V lost 5 bases, J lost 5 bases, and 4 bases stayed unmatched. The CDR3 nucleotides read TGTGCCAGCAGTTGGGGACAGGAAAATGAAAAACTGTTTTTT. Its translation: CASSWGQENEKLFF.

The chain carries TRBV18 and TRBJ2-1; D unresolved. CDR1 is KGHSH, CDR2 LQKENI, per germline. V lost 3 bases to trimming and J lost 1 base, with 10 bases between them. The CDR3 length is 15 residues. The CDR3 sequence is CASSPLLGSYNEQFF. DNA of the CDR3: TGTGCCAGCTCACCTCTTCTCGGTTCCTACAATGAGCAGTTCTTC.

The V and J genes are TRBV5-1 and TRBJ2-1; the D gene is possibly TRBD2 (6 bases). The CDR3 is made up of 15 amino acids. The germline V gene has CDR1 SGHRS and CDR2 YFSETQ. The V and J ends lost 4 bases and 8 bases respectively, with 19 bases between them. The DNA of the CDR3 is TGCGCCAGCAGCGTTGGCGGGACGATGGGGGATGAGCAGTTCTTC. This encodes CASSVGGTMGDEQFF.

The CDR3, as DNA: TGTGCCATCAGTGAGTCGAGGATCTCAAACTCCTACAATGAGCAGTTCTTC. Translation gives CAISESRISNSYNEQFF. This chain joins TRBV10-3 and TRBJ2-1; D is undetermined. The CDR3 consists of 17 residues. V was cut by 0 bases and J by 0 bases, with 12 bases left in between. Per germline, CDR1 ENHRY and CDR2 SYGVKD.

The J gene is TRBJ1-2, the V gene TRBV9; TRBD1 agrees at 7 bases. V lost 3 bases to trimming and J lost 5 bases; unmatched junction nucleotides: 4. The CDR3 is 13 residues long. Germline V gene sequence: CDR1 SGDLS, CDR2 YYNGEE. CDR3 sequence reads: CASSAPTGYGYTF. The CDR3 DNA sequence: TGTGCCAGCAGCGCCCCGACAGGGTATGGCTACACCTTC. Looking up the rest from reference TRBV9 and TRBJ1-2 gives the full variable domain: DSGVTQTPKHLITATGQRVTLRCSPRSGDLSVYWYQQSLDQGLQFLIQYYNGEERAKGNILERFSAQQFPDLHSELNLSSLELGDSALYFCASSAPTGYGYTFGSGTRLTVV.

This rearrangement joins TRBV5-3 to TRBJ2-2; 7 nucleotides align to TRBD2. TRBV5-3 is identified as an open reading frame with a role that is uncertain. The CDR3 extends over 20 amino acids. V gave up 0 bases and J gave up 4 bases; unmatched junction bases: 18. CDR3 sequence: CARSLGGVVKGREPTGELFF. In DNA, the CDR3 is TGTGCCAGAAGCTTGGGGGGGGTAGTCAAGGGGCGGGAGCCCACCGGGGAGCTGTTTTTT.

This clone was observed a few times. This sequence joins TRBV19 and TRBJ1-5; TRBD1 is a possible D gene (6 bases). The ends were cut back, 10 bases at V and 7 bases at J, with 20 bases in the middle. The CDR3 has 14 residues. Germline CDR1 LNHDA, CDR2 SQIVND (reference sequence). CDR3: CATAEGDGWQPQHF. The CDR3, as DNA: TGTGCCACCGCAGAGGGGGACGGTTGGCAGCCCCAGCATTTT.

The chain combines TRBV5-1 with TRBJ2-7; TRBD1 matches at 11 bases. Germline trimming cut 2 bases from V and 7 bases from J; bases unmatched to any gene: 8. CDR1 SGHRS and CDR2 YFSETQ come from the germline V gene. The CDR3 is made up of 15 amino acids. The CDR3 DNA sequence: TGCGCCAGCAGCTTAGAAGGACAGGGGGCACGAGAGCAGTACTTC. Translating it yields CASSLEGQGAREQYF.